This T cell receptor beta chain derives from a study of T cells in Graves' hyperthyroidism and ophthalmopathy. On the study more broadly: Staff took peripheral blood when the initial diagnosis was made, before any treatment began.

Amplification targeted TCR beta CDR3 regions from RNA transcripts. Initially, a first-round RT-PCR of the TCR CDR3 employed the HTBI primer set. Each CDR3 protein gets one entry after TCRdb re-called the multiplex PCR reads with MiXCR. The sample includes 550,000 to 600,000 distinct CDR3 sequences, 16% of them seen just once. There are a few counts of this clonotype. Its antigen is not known. The definition of stable Graves' hyperthyroidism was no ophthalmopathy progression within 18 months. Patients were excluded because of uncontrolled infection, other autoimmune disease, pregnancy or lactation. V lost 5 bases and J lost 8, with 9 bases in between. Germline CDR1 is SEHNR and CDR2 is FQNEAQ (reference sequence). CDR3 size: 11 residues. Study-wide points: Progression to ophthalmopathy was predicted a median of 6.5 months early.

The sample comprised blood. This sequence was found in a woman aged 18-29 years with Graves' hyperthyroidism. This chain joins TRBV7-9 and TRBJ1-1; no reliable D call. CDR3 in DNA: TGTGCCAGCAGCCCCCTTTTAGAAGCTTTCTTT. Translation gives CASSPLLEAFF. Supplemented by reference TRBV7-9 and TRBJ1-1, the full variable domain reads DTGVSQNPRHKITKRGQNVTFRCDPISEHNRLYWYRQTLGQGPEFLTYFQNEAQLEKSRLLSDRFSAERPKGSFSTLEIQRTEQGDSAMYLCASSPLLEAFFGQGTRLTVV.